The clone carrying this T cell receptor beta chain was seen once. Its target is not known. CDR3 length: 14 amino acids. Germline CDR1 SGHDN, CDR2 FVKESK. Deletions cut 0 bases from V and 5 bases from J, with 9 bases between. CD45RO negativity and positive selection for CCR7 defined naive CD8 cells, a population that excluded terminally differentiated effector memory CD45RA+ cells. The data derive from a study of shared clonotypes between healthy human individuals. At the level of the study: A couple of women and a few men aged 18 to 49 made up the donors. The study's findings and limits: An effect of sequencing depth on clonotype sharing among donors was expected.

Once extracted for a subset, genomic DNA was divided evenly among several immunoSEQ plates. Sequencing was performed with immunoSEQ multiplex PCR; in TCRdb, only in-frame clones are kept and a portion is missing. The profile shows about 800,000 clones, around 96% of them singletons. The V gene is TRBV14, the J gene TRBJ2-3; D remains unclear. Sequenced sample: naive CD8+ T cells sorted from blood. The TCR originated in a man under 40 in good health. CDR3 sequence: CASSQDLVGDTQYF. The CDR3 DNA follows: TGTGCCAGCAGCCAAGATTTGGTCGGAGATACGCAGTATTTT.